The present TCR beta chain was sequenced within a study of T cell responses to AZD1222 COVID-19 vaccine. Study findings and constraints: Once two AZD1222 doses were given, Spike-specific TCR breadth and depth went up. Among vaccine-associated CD4 TCRs, coverage spanned spike, with dominance at 160-218 and 743-854. Unmutated regions of variants are reportedly targeted by nearly half of spike-specific TCRs. Repertoire collection took place solely once the T cell response had peaked.

Using immunoSEQ multiplex PCR, the repertoire was profiled, and TCRdb retains in-frame clones only, with some absent. In the table there are roughly 120,000 clones, approximately 86% of which are singletons. Per germline, CDR1 SGHRS and CDR2 YFSETQ. The CDR3 totals 13 residues. The germline V and J ends were trimmed by 2 bases and 6 bases, with 11 bases remaining between them. Only one count was recorded for this clone. Its antigen is undetermined. The sample contains more than one DNA sequence encoding this CDR3. The sample here was peripheral blood, taken on day 0 of AZD1222 vaccination. This TCR came from an adult in good health. The chain uses TRBV5-1 and TRBJ1-2; the D gene is possibly TRBD1 (6 bases). CDR3 nucleotides: TGCGCCAGCAGCTTAGGCAGGGGTGATGGCTACACCTTC. As protein: CASSLGRGDGYTF.